One sample yielded the 7 T cell receptor beta chains listed below, sequenced in a study of blood T cell repertoires in COVID-19. Clones were sequenced by immunoSEQ multiplex PCR, and TCRdb holds only the in-frame ones, with some missing. Among under 550,000 clones listed, around 90% were seen once. Specimen: peripheral blood. These receptors were taken from a man aged 18 to 35 with COVID-19, enrolled during active disease.

The chain uses TRBV19 and TRBJ1-5; 12 bases line up with TRBD1. V lost 4 bases and J lost 6; bases outside the gene matches: 10. The germline V gene encodes CDR1 LNHDA and CDR2 SQIVND (reference sequence). CDR3 size: 17 residues. The CDR3 region is CASSTPGQGAIGQPQHF. CDR3 DNA: TGTGCCAGTAGTACCCCGGGACAGGGGGCTATAGGTCAGCCCCAGCATTTT. The full variable domain, with the rest looked up from reference TRBV19 and TRBJ1-5, is DGGITQSPKYLFRKEGQNVTLSCEQNLNHDAMYWYRQDPGQGLRLIYYSQIVNDFQKGDIAEGYSVSREKKESFPLTVTSAQKNPTAFYLCASSTPGQGAIGQPQHFGDGTRLSIL.

The V call is TRBV9, the J call TRBJ2-5, with 10 bases fitting TRBD2. The CDR3 has 16 residues. Trimming at V came to 1 base and at J to 4 bases, leaving 7 bases not matched to a gene. Germline CDR1 and CDR2: SGDLS and YYNGEE. The CDR3 reads CASSVRSSGSSETQYF. DNA of the CDR3: TGTGCCAGCAGCGTAAGGTCTAGCGGGAGTTCAGAGACCCAGTACTTC.

The chain carries TRBV3-1 (or the pseudogene TRBV3-2) and TRBJ2-7; tentatively, D is TRBD2 (5 bases). V lost 4 bases, J lost 2 bases, and 21 bases lay in between. CDR1 is LGHDT and CDR2 is YNNKEL in the germline V gene (reference sequence). This CDR3 region has 17 residues. The CDR3 bases are TGTGCCAGCAGCCCGGGTATGGACTCCCTTTCCGCCTACGAGCAGTACTTC. Translation: CASSPGMDSLSAYEQYF.

V usage is TRBV21-1 and J usage is TRBJ2-4; TRBD2, the table's D call, lacks a check against the DNA. TRBV21-1 counts as a pseudogene. The CDR3 consists of 18 residues. CDR3 protein: CASSIGTSDRLAKNIQYF. The CDR3 DNA sequence: TGTGCCAGCAGCATAGGGACTAGCGATCGGCTAGCCAAAAACATTCAGTACTTC.

This chain joins TRBV3-1 (or the pseudogene TRBV3-2) and TRBJ2-2, with D perhaps matching TRBD2 (7 bases). The CDR3 loop spans 18 amino acids. Germline V gene sequence: CDR1 LGHDT, CDR2 YNNKEL (reference sequence). V was cut by 0 bases and J by 1 base, with 15 bases left in between. The CDR3 nucleotides are TGTGCCAGCAGCCAAGATCCGGGGGGCGCGGGGAACACCGGGGAGCTGTTTTTT. It translates to CASSQDPGGAGNTGELFF.

The rearrangement links TRBV9 to TRBJ2-3, with a possible D match to TRBD1 (5 bases). Germline CDR1 reads SGDLS; CDR2 reads YYNGEE. This CDR3 region has 15 residues. Trimming pared 0 bases from V and 4 bases from J, leaving 12 bases between. The CDR3 bases are TGTGCCAGCAGCGTAGAAGCCCTAGGGGCAGATACGCAGTATTTT. Protein: CASSVEALGADTQYF.

The chain couples TRBV19 to TRBJ2-2; 7 positions agree with TRBD1. The CDR3 totals 17 residues. V was pared by 4 bases and J by 1 base, with 9 bases of the junction left unmatched. The V gene's germline CDR1 is LNHDA and CDR2 SQIVND (reference sequence). The CDR3: CASSTGSTGWNTGELFF. In DNA, the CDR3 is TGTGCCAGTAGTACCGGCTCGACAGGGTGGAACACCGGGGAGCTGTTTTTT.